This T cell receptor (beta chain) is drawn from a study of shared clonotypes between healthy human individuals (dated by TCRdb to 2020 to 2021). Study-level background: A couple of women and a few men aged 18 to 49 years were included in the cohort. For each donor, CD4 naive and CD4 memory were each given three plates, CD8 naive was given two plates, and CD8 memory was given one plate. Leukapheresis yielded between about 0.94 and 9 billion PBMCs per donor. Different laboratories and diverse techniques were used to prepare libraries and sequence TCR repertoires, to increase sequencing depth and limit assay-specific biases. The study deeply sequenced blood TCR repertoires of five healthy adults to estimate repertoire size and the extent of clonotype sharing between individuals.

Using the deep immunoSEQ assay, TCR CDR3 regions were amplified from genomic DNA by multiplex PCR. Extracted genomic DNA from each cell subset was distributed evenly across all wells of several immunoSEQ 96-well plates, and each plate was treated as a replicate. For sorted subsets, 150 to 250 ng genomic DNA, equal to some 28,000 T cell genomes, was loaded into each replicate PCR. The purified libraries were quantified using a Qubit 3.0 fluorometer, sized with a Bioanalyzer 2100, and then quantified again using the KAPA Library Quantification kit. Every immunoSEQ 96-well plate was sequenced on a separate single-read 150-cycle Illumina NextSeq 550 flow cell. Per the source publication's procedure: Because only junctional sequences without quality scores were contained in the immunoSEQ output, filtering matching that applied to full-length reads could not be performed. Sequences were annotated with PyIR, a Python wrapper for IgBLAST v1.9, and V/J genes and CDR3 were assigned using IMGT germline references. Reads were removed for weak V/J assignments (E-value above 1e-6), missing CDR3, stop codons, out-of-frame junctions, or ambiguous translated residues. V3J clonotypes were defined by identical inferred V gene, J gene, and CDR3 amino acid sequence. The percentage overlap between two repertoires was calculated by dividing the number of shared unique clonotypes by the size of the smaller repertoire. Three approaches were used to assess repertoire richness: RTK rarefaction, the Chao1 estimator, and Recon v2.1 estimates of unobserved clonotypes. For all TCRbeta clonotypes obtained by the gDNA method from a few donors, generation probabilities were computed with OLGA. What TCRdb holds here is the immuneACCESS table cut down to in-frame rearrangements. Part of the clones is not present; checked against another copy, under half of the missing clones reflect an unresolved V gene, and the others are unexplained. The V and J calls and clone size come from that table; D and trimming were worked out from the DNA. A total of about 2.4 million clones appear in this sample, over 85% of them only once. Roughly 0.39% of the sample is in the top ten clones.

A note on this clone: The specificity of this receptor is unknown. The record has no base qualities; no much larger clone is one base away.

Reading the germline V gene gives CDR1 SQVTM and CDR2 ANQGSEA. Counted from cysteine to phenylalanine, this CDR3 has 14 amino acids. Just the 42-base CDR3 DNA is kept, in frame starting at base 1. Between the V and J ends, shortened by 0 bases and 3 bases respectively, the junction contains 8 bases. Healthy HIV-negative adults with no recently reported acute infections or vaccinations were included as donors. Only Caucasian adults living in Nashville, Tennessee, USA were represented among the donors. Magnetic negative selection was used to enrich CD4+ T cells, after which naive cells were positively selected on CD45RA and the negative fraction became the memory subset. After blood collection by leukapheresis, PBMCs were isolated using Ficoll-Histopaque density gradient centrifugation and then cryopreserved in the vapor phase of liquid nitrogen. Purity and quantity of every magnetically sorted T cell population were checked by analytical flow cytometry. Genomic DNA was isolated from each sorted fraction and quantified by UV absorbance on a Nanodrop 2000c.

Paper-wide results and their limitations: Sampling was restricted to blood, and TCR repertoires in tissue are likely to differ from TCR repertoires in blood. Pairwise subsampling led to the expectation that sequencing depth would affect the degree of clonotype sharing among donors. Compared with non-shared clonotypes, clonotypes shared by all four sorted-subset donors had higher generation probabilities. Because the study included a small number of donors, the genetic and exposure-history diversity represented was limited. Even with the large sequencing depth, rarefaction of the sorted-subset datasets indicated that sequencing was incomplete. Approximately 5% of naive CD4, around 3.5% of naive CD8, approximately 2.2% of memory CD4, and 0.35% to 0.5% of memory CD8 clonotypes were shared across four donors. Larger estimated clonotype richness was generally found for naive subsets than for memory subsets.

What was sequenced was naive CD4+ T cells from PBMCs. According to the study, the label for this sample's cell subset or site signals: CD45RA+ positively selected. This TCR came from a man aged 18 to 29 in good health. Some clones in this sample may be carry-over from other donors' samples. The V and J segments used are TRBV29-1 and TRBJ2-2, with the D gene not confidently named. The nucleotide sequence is TGCAGCGTTGAAGAGAACCAGTACACCGGGGAGCTGTTTTTT. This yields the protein CSVEENQYTGELFF.